Shown below are 27 T cell receptor beta chains from a single sample sequenced in a study of T cells in Graves' hyperthyroidism and ophthalmopathy. RNA transcripts served as the template for amplifying TCR beta CDR3 regions. A first-round RT-PCR of the TCR CDR3 used the HTBI primer set. TCRdb called the multiplex PCR reads again in MiXCR, with one record for every CDR3 protein. This sample yields approximately 610,000 distinct CDR3 sequences, of which 16% are seen a single time; under 20% belongs to the top ten. Sequenced sample: blood. The source is a young woman with Graves' hyperthyroidism.

This clonotype has at least ten counts. This chain joins TRBV20-1 and TRBJ2-1; 10 nucleotides agree with TRBD1. Losses at the gene ends were 3 bases for V and 6 bases for J; bases not matched to a gene: 2. The CDR3 covers 13 residues. Germline lookup yields CDR1 DFQATT and CDR2 SNEGSKA (reference sequence). The CDR3 is CSASGTGANEQFF. DNA for the CDR3: TGCAGTGCTAGTGGGACAGGGGCCAATGAGCAGTTCTTC.

The chain has TRBV12-3 or TRBV12-4 and TRBJ2-7; D could derive from TRBD1 or TRBD2 (5 bases each). The CDR3 runs 12 residues. The V end was cut by 5 bases, the J end by 7 bases, with 12 bases between. The CDR3 coding sequence is TGTGCCAGCAGTAACGGGGACGGAGAGCAGTACTTC. Protein product: CASSNGDGEQYF.

The J gene is TRBJ1-2, the V gene TRBV29-1; no reliable D call. CDR1 and CDR2 (germline): SQVTM, ANQGSEA. Trimming removed 6 bases at V and 2 bases at J, with 7 bases between. There are 11 residues in the CDR3. CDR3 nucleotides: TGCAGCGTGGCCGACAACTATGGCTACACCTTC. Residues: CSVADNYGYTF.

This clonotype has a handful of counts. CDR3 coding DNA: TGTGCCAGCGGGCTCCTTTACACAGATACGCAGTATTTT. This sequence encodes CASGLLYTDTQYF. V is TRBV12-3 or TRBV12-4 and J is TRBJ2-3; D uncertain. The CDR3 is 13 amino acids. Trimming removed 8 bases from V and 2 bases from J, with 11 bases in between.

The rearrangement uses TRBV6-2 or TRBV6-3 and TRBJ1-2, with 7 bases fitting TRBD1. J gave up 6 bases and V 6 bases, and 7 bases lay outside the gene matches. The CDR3 has 13 residues. CDR1 and CDR2 from the germline V gene are MNHEY and SVGEGT. Here the CDR3 reads CASRTGQVHGYTF. DNA of the CDR3: TGTGCCAGCAGAACCGGACAGGTCCATGGCTACACCTTC.

This clonotype was recorded at least ten times. The chain is built from TRBV30 and TRBJ2-2, with 8 bases lining up with TRBD1. The CDR3 extends over 15 amino acids. Germline lookup yields CDR1 GTSNPN and CDR2 SVGIG (reference sequence). V lost 0 bases and J lost 3; bases outside the gene matches: 3. The CDR3 DNA sequence: TGTGCCTGGAGTGTAGCAGGGGGCGACACCGGGGAGCTGTTTTTT. This codes for CAWSVAGGDTGELFF.

This clonotype was observed at least ten times. This chain connects TRBV5-1 to TRBJ2-1, with unresolved D. Germline V CDR1 and CDR2: SGHRS, YFSETQ. V shed 0 bases and J shed 8 bases, with 12 bases lying between them. The CDR3 has 14 amino acids. The CDR3 protein is CASSLEKGGHEQFF. As DNA, the CDR3 is TGCGCCAGCAGCTTGGAAAAGGGTGGGCATGAGCAGTTCTTC.

This clonotype turned up a few times. The J gene is TRBJ2-7, the V gene TRBV5-1, with TRBD2 matching over 7 bases. CDR1 and CDR2 (germline): SGHRS, YFSETQ. Losses at the gene ends were 0 bases for V and 0 bases for J; bases not matched to a gene: 9. CDR3 length: 17 residues. In DNA form, the CDR3 reads TGCGCCAGCAGCTTGGAGGTACTGGCGGGAGCCTCCTACGAGCAGTACTTC. This encodes CASSLEVLAGASYEQYF.

This clonotype was counted many times. This chain connects TRBV2 to TRBJ2-1; 9 bases match TRBD1. Germline lookup yields CDR1 SNHLY and CDR2 FYNNEI. The ends lost 0 bases at V and 1 base at J; junction bases unmatched: 7. The CDR3 has 18 residues. The CDR3: CASSEADRGPLSYNEQFF. CDR3 coding DNA: TGTGCCAGCAGTGAAGCGGACAGGGGTCCCCTTTCCTACAATGAGCAGTTCTTC.

This clonotype has a count of ten or more. The rearrangement joins TRBV7-3 to TRBJ2-1; TRBD2 might be the D (6 bases). The V and J ends lost 5 bases and 4 bases respectively, with 15 bases between them. The CDR3 is 15 amino acids. The germline CDR1 and CDR2 sequences are SGHTA and FQGTGA. The CDR3 protein is CASSPSTGLYNEQFF. In DNA, the CDR3 is TGTGCCAGCAGCCCTTCGACCGGACTATACAATGAGCAGTTCTTC.

The genes are TRBV14 and TRBJ2-2; D gene ambiguous. Trimming pared 0 bases from V and 4 bases from J, leaving 3 bases between. The germline gives CDR1 SGHDN, CDR2 FVKESK. The CDR3 has 13 amino acids. CDR3 region: CASSQDITGELFF. The DNA for the CDR3 is TGTGCCAGCAGCCAAGATATCACCGGGGAGCTGTTTTTT.

CDR3 nucleotide sequence: TGTGCCAGCAACCAGGGGACGGGGCAAGAGACCCAGTACTTC. Protein: CASNQGTGQETQYF. The genes are TRBV12-3 or TRBV12-4 and TRBJ2-5; a weak D match, TRBD1 (6 bases). The CDR3 totals 14 residues. Trimming pared 7 bases from V and 2 bases from J, leaving 14 bases between.

The sample holds many counts of this clonotype. V gene TRBV20-1 combines with J gene TRBJ2-1; 9 bases match TRBD2. Per germline, CDR1 DFQATT and CDR2 SNEGSKA (reference sequence). Unmatched junction bases numbered 15, after V lost 0 bases and J lost 9 bases. The CDR3 sequence is 17 residues long. This CDR3 reads CSARDWLGAGGGGEQFF. Here the CDR3 DNA reads TGCAGTGCTAGAGATTGGTTAGGAGCGGGAGGTGGAGGTGAGCAGTTCTTC.

This clonotype came up a few times. The rearrangement links TRBV7-2 to TRBJ2-7, with 9 nucleotides matching TRBD1. The V segment lost 5 bases and the J segment 3 bases; nucleotides outside the gene matches: 5. Germline CDR1 is SGHTA and CDR2 is FQGNSA. The CDR3 extends over 14 amino acids. In DNA form, the CDR3 reads TGTGCCAGCAGCCGGGACAGGGCCGACTACGAGCAGTACTTC. It codes for CASSRDRADYEQYF.

The sample holds a few counts of this clonotype. The genes are TRBV20-1 and TRBJ1-1, with D perhaps TRBD1 (5 bases). CDR1 is DFQATT, CDR2 SNEGSKA, per germline (reference sequence). CDR3 length equals 11 residues. The V end was cut by 7 bases, the J end by 5 bases, with 11 bases between. CDR3 nucleotides: TGCAGTGTGGTACAGGTTACTGAAGCTTTCTTT. It yields the protein CSVVQVTEAFF.

This clonotype was detected many times. The CDR3 region is CATSDSRLQSHYGYTF. CDR3 nucleotides: TGTGCCACCAGTGATTCCCGCCTTCAGAGCCACTATGGCTACACCTTC. V and J are TRBV24-1 and TRBJ1-2; D ambiguous. The germline gives CDR1 KGHDR, CDR2 SFDVKD. V was cut by 2 bases and J by 3 bases, with 15 bases left in between. The CDR3 runs to 16 residues.

The chain recombines TRBV6-2 or TRBV6-3 with TRBJ1-4; the D is unclear. The CDR3 is 13 amino acids. Trimming took 6 bases from V and 0 from J, leaving 5 bases between them. Germline CDR1 is MNHEY and CDR2 is SVGEGT. The CDR3 nucleotides read TGTGCCAGCAGACACGCAACTAATGAAAAACTGTTTTTT. Translating gives CASRHATNEKLFF.

This clonotype was found many times. The chain employs TRBV7-9 and TRBJ2-1; D possibly corresponds to TRBD2 (5 bases). CDR1 and CDR2 (germline): SEHNR, FQNEAQ (reference sequence). The V end was cut by 1 base, the J end by 5 bases, with 9 bases between. The CDR3 loop spans 14 amino acids. CDR3 sequence: CASSLGGVDNEQFF. CDR3 nucleotides: TGTGCCAGCAGCTTAGGGGGAGTGGACAATGAGCAGTTCTTC. Full variable domain (remainder filled in from reference TRBV7-9 and TRBJ2-1): DTGVSQNPRHKITKRGQNVTFRCDPISEHNRLYWYRQTLGQGPEFLTYFQNEAQLEKSRLLSDRFSAERPKGSFSTLEIQRTEQGDSAMYLCASSLGGVDNEQFFGPGTRLTVL.

This clonotype was counted many times. Because the CDR3's place on the DNA is in doubt, the DNA is left out and the CDR3 is given as listed by TCRdb. The chain employs TRBV27 and TRBJ2-7; the tabulated D call, TRBD1, remains unverified against the DNA. 15 amino acids form the CDR3, both terminal residues included. Germline V gene lookup returns CDR1 MNHEY and CDR2 SMNVEV (reference sequence). The CDR3 here is CASSFSSGQMGEQYF.

Of note for this clonotype: A read error may produce the germline difference seen at one junction end. This chain joins TRBV12-3 or TRBV12-4 and TRBJ2-7, with D perhaps TRBD1 or TRBD2 (5 bases each). The CDR3 runs 13 residues. The CDR3 DNA reads as TGTGCCAGCAGCTACCGGGACGGGTACGGGCAGTACTTC. It translates to CASSYRDGYGQYF.

The chain employs TRBV11-2 and TRBJ2-1, with TRBD2 matching over 8 bases. The CDR3 totals 13 residues. V shed 0 bases, J shed 10 bases, and the junction held 2 bases outside the gene matches. Germline assignment: CDR1 SGHAT and CDR2 FQNNGV. CDR3 amino acids: CASSLEREGEQFF. Here the CDR3 DNA reads TGTGCCAGCAGCTTAGAACGGGAGGGCGAGCAGTTCTTC.

This chain joins TRBV20-1 and TRBJ2-3, with D maybe TRBD1 (6 bases). Germline assignment: CDR1 DFQATT and CDR2 SNEGSKA (reference sequence). The CDR3 sequence is 16 residues long. V was trimmed by 2 bases and J by 2 bases, leaving 17 bases between them. CDR3 DNA sequence: TGCAGTGCTAGACGTTCGTGGGGGCGATCCACAGATACGCAGTATTTT. It encodes CSARRSWGRSTDTQYF.

The chain uses TRBV9 and TRBJ2-6; 7 nucleotides line up with TRBD1. This CDR3 has 13 amino acids. CDR1 is SGDLS and CDR2 is YYNGEE in the germline V gene. Losses at the gene ends were 8 bases for V and 9 bases for J; bases not matched to a gene: 8. CDR3 in amino acids: CARPTGLLNVLTF. DNA for the CDR3: TGTGCCAGGCCGACAGGGCTACTCAACGTCCTGACTTTC.

This clonotype was seen a few times. The chain recombines TRBV4-3 with TRBJ2-7; 15 bases are a match to TRBD2. The germline gives CDR1 LGHNA, CDR2 YSLEER. V trimming: 4 bases; J trimming: 2 bases; junction bases outside the gene matches: 6. The CDR3 extends over 17 amino acids. The chain's CDR3 is CASSLGLAGGIPYEQYF. CDR3 nucleotides: TGCGCCAGCAGCCTGGGACTAGCGGGGGGCATTCCCTACGAGCAGTACTTC.

This clonotype was seen more than once but under ten times. V usage is TRBV7-9 and J usage is TRBJ1-1; 7 nucleotides match TRBD1. The CDR3 runs to 14 residues. V shed 5 bases and J 5 bases; nucleotides not matched to a gene: 8. Germline V gene sequence: CDR1 SEHNR, CDR2 FQNEAQ (reference sequence). The CDR3 protein is CASSNQGDGTEAFF. DNA of the CDR3: TGTGCCAGCAGCAACCAGGGGGATGGAACTGAAGCTTTCTTT.

V gene TRBV20-1 combines with J gene TRBJ2-1; TRBD2 aligns across 14 bases. CDR3 length: 16 amino acids. Germline trimming cut 5 bases from V and 4 bases from J; bases unmatched to any gene: 7. Germline assignment: CDR1 DFQATT and CDR2 SNEGSKA (reference sequence). The CDR3 reads CSASGLAGGAYNEQFF. As DNA, the CDR3 is TGCAGTGCTTCCGGACTAGCGGGGGGCGCTTACAATGAGCAGTTCTTC.

This clonotype was seen repeatedly, ten times or more. The CDR3 spells CSATSYSNQPQHF. DNA of the CDR3: TGCAGTGCTACATCTTATAGCAATCAGCCCCAGCATTTT. This sequence joins TRBV20-1 and TRBJ1-5, with D unresolved. Trimming stripped 4 bases from V and 0 bases from J, with 7 bases between. This CDR3 has 13 residues. The germline CDR1 and CDR2 sequences are DFQATT and SNEGSKA (reference sequence).